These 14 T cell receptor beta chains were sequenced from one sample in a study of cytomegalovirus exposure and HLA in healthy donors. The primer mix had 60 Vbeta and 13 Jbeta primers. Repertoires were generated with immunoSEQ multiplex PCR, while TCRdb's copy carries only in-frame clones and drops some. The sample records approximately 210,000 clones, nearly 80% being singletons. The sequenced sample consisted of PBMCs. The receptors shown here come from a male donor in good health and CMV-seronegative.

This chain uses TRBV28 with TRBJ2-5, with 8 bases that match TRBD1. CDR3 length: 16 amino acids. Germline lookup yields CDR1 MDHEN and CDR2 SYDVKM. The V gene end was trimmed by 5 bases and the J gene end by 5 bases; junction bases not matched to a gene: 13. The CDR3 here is CASSPTPGGDRETQYF. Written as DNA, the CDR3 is TGTGCCAGCAGTCCAACACCAGGGGGCGATCGGGAGACCCAGTACTTC.

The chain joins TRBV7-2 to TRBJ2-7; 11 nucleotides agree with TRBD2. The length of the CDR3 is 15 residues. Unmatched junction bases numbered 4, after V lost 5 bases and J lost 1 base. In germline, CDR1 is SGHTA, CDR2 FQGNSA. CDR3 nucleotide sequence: TGTGCCAGCAGCCTACTAGCGGGGGCATCCTACGAGCAGTACTTC. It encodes CASSLLAGASYEQYF.

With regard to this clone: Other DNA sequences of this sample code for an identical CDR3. CDR3 sequence: CASSLAPTGGRYNEQFF. In DNA form, the CDR3 reads TGTGCCAGCAGCTTAGCTCCGACAGGGGGTCGGTACAATGAGCAGTTCTTC. The V gene is TRBV7-3, the J gene TRBJ2-1; TRBD1 matches 9 bases. This CDR3 region has 17 residues. The junction had 9 bases not matched to a gene; V was cut back by 2 bases and J by 4 bases. Germline V gene data show CDR1 as SGHTA and CDR2 as FQGTGA. Together with reference TRBV7-3 and TRBJ2-1, the CDR3 gives the full variable domain: GAGVSQTPSNKVTEKGKYVELRCDPISGHTALYWYRQSLGQGPEFLIYFQGTGAADDSGLPNDRFFAVRPEGSVSTLKIQRTERGDSAVYLCASSLAPTGGRYNEQFFGPGTRLTVL.

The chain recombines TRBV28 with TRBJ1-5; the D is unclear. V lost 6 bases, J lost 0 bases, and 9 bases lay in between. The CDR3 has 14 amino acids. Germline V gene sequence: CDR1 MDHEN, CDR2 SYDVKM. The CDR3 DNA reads TGTGCCAGCAGGGGAGGGAATAGCAATCAGCCCCAGCATTTT. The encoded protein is CASRGGNSNQPQHF. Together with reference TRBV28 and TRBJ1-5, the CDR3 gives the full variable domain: DVKVTQSSRYLVKRTGEKVFLECVQDMDHENMFWYRQDPGLGLRLIYFSYDVKMKEKGDIPEGYSVSREKKERFSLILESASTNQTSMYLCASRGGNSNQPQHFGDGTRLSIL.

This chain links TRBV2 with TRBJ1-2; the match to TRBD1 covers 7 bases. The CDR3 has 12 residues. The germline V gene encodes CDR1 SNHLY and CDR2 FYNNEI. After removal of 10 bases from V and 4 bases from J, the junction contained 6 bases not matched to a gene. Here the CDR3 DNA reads TGTGCCAAATATACAGGGGTCTATGGCTACACCTTC. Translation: CAKYTGVYGYTF.

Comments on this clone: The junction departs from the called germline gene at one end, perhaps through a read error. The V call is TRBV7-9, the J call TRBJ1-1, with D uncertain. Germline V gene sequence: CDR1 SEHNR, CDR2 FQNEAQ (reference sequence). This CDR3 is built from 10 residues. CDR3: CSSSFPGAFF. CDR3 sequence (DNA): TGTTCCAGCAGCTTCCCGGGAGCTTTCTTT.

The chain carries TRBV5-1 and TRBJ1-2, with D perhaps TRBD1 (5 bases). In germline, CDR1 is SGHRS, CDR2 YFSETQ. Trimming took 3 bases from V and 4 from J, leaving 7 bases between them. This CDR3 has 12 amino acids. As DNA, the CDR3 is TGCGCCAGCAGCTCAGACAGCTATGGCTACACCTTC. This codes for CASSSDSYGYTF.

CDR3 DNA: TGTGCCAGCAGGCCGGGAGGCGGGACAGATACGCAGTATTTT. The encoded protein is CASRPGGGTDTQYF. The chain joins TRBV5-4 to TRBJ2-3; 7 positions match TRBD2. The CDR3 loop spans 14 amino acids. Germline assignment: CDR1 SGHNT and CDR2 YYREEE (reference sequence). With 5 bases clipped from V and 3 bases from J, the junction kept 6 bases outside the gene matches.

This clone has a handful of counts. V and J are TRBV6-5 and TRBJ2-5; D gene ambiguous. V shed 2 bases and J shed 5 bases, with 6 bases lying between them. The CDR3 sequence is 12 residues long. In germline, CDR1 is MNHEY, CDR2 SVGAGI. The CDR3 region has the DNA TGTGCCAGCAGTTACCCCGGGGAGACCCAGTACTTC. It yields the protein CASSYPGETQYF.

CDR3 loop: CASSQGQRGSNQPQHF. The CDR3, as DNA: TGCGCCAGCAGTCAAGGTCAAAGGGGTAGCAATCAGCCCCAGCATTTT. This chain uses TRBV23-1 with TRBJ1-5; D possibly corresponds to TRBD1 (5 bases). TRBV23-1 is annotated as an ORF whose role is uncertain. V lost 2 bases, J lost 0 bases, and 11 bases lay in between. This CDR3 has 16 residues.

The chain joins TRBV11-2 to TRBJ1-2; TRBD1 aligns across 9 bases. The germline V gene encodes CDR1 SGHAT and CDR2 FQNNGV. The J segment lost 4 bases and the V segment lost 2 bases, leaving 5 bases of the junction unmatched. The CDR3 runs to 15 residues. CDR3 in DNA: TGTGCCAGCAGCTTATTGACAGGGGGGACCTATGGCTACACCTTC. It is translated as CASSLLTGGTYGYTF.

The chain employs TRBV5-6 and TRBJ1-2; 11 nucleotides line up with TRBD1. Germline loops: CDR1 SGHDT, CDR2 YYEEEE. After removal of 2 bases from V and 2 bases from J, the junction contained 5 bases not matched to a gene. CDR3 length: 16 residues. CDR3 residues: CASSFRTGGANYGYTF. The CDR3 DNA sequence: TGTGCCAGCAGCTTCCGGACAGGGGGCGCGAACTATGGCTACACCTTC.

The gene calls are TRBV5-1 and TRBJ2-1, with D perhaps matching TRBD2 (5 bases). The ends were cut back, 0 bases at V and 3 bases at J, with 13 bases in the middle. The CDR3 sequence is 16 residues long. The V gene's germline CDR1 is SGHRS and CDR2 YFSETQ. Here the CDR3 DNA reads TGCGCCAGCAGCTTGGCGGGGAGTCTATTCTACAATGAGCAGTTCTTC. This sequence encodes CASSLAGSLFYNEQFF.

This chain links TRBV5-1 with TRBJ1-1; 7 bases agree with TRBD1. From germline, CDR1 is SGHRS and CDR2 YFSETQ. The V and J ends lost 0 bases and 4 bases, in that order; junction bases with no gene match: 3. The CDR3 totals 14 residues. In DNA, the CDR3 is TGCGCCAGCAGCTTGGGACAGGGATTCACTGAAGCTTTCTTT. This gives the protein CASSLGQGFTEAFF.